This T cell receptor (beta chain) stems from a study of T cell changes during pregnancy in multiple sclerosis (dated by TCRdb to about 2019). For the study in its entirety: The study looked at changes in the T cell repertoire across pregnancy in women with multiple sclerosis.

Receptor amplification or capture employed the immunoSEQ multiplex PCR assay. Drawn from immuneACCESS, this table holds only the in-frame rearrangements with V and J called that TCRdb kept. Clones are partly lost; checked studies trace under half to an unresolved V gene and leave the rest unexplained. In this sample the table shows about 17,000 clones, roughly 87% of which occur a single time. The top ten clones comprise around 12% of the sample. As for this clone: It lacks a known antigen. Base quality data are lacking; no much larger clone is found one base away.

Trimming takes 8 bases off V and 5 bases off J; junction bases not matched to a gene: 11. For CDR1 and CDR2, the germline V gene lists MNHEY and SVGAGI. Taken from cysteine to phenylalanine, the CDR3 has 14 residues. The retained sequence is limited to the CDR3, 42 bases, with the frame set at the first base. Sequences were derived from CD8+ T cells from peripheral blood mononuclear cells, sampled after pregnancy. The sequence joins TRBV6-5 to TRBJ1-2; 7 junctional bases match TRBD1. This clonotype originated in a female donor in good health, enrolled as a control in a pregnancy study. The CDR3 region has the sequence CASRFGTAAYGYTF. Read as DNA, the sequence is TGTGCCAGCCGCTTTGGGACAGCCGCTTATGGCTACACCTTC.